One and the same sample provided the 9 T cell receptor beta chains below, sequenced in a study of T cells after yellow fever vaccination. TCRdb re-called the 5' RACE reads with MiXCR, one entry per CDR3 protein. The sample shows 500,000 to 550,000 distinct CDR3 sequences, around a fifth of them seen only once. Sequenced here: PBMCs, sampled roughly 23 days after the first yellow fever vaccination. Receptor source: a man between 18 and 35 years old who received the YFV17D yellow fever vaccine.

Only a few counts were recorded for this clonotype. The chain employs TRBV7-2 and TRBJ2-1; 9 bases fit TRBD2. The CDR3 length is 15 residues. Per the germline V gene, CDR1 is SGHTA and CDR2 is FQGNSA. V lost 5 bases to trimming and J lost 8 bases; unmatched junction nucleotides: 10. The CDR3 nucleotides read TGTGCCAGCAGCCGAGGCTCTAGCGGGGTTCATGAGCAGTTCTTC. Encoded protein: CASSRGSSGVHEQFF.

This clonotype was observed a few times. CDR3 sequence (DNA): TGTGCCAGCAGCCAAAAAAGATCCGGACAGGGGAAAGAGACCCAGTACTTC. Its protein product is CASSQKRSGQGKETQYF. The chain carries TRBV14 and TRBJ2-5; 9 nucleotides match TRBD1. The CDR3 consists of 17 residues. J gave up 3 bases and V 2 bases, and 10 bases lay outside the gene matches. Germline CDR1 reads SGHDN; CDR2 reads FVKESK.

The chain carries TRBV7-6 and TRBJ1-1; D possibly corresponds to TRBD1 (5 bases). Germline V lookup: CDR1 SGHVS, CDR2 FNYEAQ. The germline V and J ends were trimmed by 1 base and 1 base, with 16 bases remaining between them. CDR3 size: 17 residues. The CDR3 DNA is TGTGCCAGCAGCTTAGAATTGGGCCGGAGGGGGAACACTGAAGCTTTCTTT. This gives the protein CASSLELGRRGNTEAFF.

This sequence joins TRBV7-7 and TRBJ2-1; TRBD2 matches 15 bases. Germline lookup yields CDR1 SSHAT and CDR2 FNYEAQ (reference sequence). The junction had 4 bases not matched to a gene; V was cut back by 5 bases and J by 5 bases. This CDR3 has 16 residues. The CDR3 nucleotides are TGTGCCAGCAGCACCGGGACTAGCGGGGGGCACAATGAGCAGTTCTTC. Protein sequence: CASSTGTSGGHNEQFF.

This clonotype was observed a few times. The J gene is TRBJ2-6, the V gene TRBV10-3; D remains ambiguous. Trimming removed 1 base at V and 0 bases at J, with 16 bases between. The germline V gene encodes CDR1 ENHRY and CDR2 SYGVKD. The CDR3 totals 19 residues. The CDR3 nucleotides read TGTGCCATCAGTGAGTTCAGCCGGGCAGTGATCTCTGGGGCCAACGTCCTGACTTTC. It translates to CAISEFSRAVISGANVLTF.

This rearrangement joins TRBV24-1 to TRBJ2-2; 7 bases are a match to TRBD1. This CDR3 region has 16 residues. From germline, CDR1 is KGHDR and CDR2 SFDVKD. The ends lost 3 bases at V and 5 bases at J; junction bases unmatched: 8. CDR3 sequence: CATSDATGSLTGELFF. The CDR3 nucleotides read TGTGCCACCAGTGATGCGACAGGGTCCCTAACCGGGGAGCTGTTTTTT.

The chain couples TRBV13 to TRBJ2-7, with D possibly TRBD1 on 5 matching bases. CDR1 PRHDT and CDR2 FYEKMQ come from the germline V gene (reference sequence). This CDR3 comprises 12 residues. The V gene lost 5 bases and the J gene lost 2 bases, with 7 bases spanning the gap. In DNA, the CDR3 is TGTGCCAGCAGCAGGACACCCTACGAGCAGTACGTC. Its protein product is CASSRTPYEQYV.

This clonotype was seen only a few times. The rearrangement uses TRBV27 and TRBJ1-4; D uncertain. CDR3 length: 14 residues. The V end lost 3 bases, the J end lost 2 bases, and 7 bases lay between the germline ends. Germline V CDR1 and CDR2: MNHEY, SMNVEV (reference sequence). This chain's CDR3 is CASSFLGTNEKLFF. For the CDR3, the DNA is TGTGCCAGCAGTTTCCTGGGGACTAATGAAAAACTGTTTTTT. Drawing the rest from reference TRBV27 and TRBJ1-4, the complete variable domain is EAQVTQNPRYLITVTGKKLTVTCSQNMNHEYMSWYRQDPGLGLRQIYYSMNVEVTDKGDVPEGYKVSRKEKRNFPLILESPSPNQTSLYFCASSFLGTNEKLFFGSGTQLSVL.

This clonotype was counted only a few times. The V gene is TRBV10-3, the J gene TRBJ2-7; the D gene could be TRBD1 or TRBD2 (6 bases each). Per germline, CDR1 ENHRY and CDR2 SYGVKD. This CDR3 is built from 13 residues. V lost 6 bases to trimming and J lost 3 bases, with 12 bases between them. DNA for the CDR3: TGTGCCATCAGCGACGGGGGCCTCTACGAGCAGTACGTC. Its protein product is CAISDGGLYEQYV.